The rows below give T cell receptor beta chains drawn from one sample of a study of T cell responses to AZD1222 COVID-19 vaccine. Profiling relied on immunoSEQ multiplex PCR, and the TCRdb table lists in-frame clones only, not all of them. Of 130,000 or so clones in the sample, around 85% were seen once. Sample: peripheral blood, taken 28 days after the second dose of the MenACWY control vaccine. The receptors come from an adult who received the MenACWY meningococcal vaccine as a control. Each CDR3 is given with its conserved first and last residue. The D gene is left open where the match is weak. Clone sizes are given selectively: once, few, many, or a class where the clone is expanded.

clone size: -
D gene: TRBD1
J gene: TRBJ2-7
V gene: TRBV28
CDR3 protein: CASSLGTGAIYEQYF
CDR3 DNA: TGTGCCAGCAGTTTAGGGACAGGGGCCATCTACGAGCAGTACTTC

clone size: -
D gene: TRBD1
J gene: TRBJ1-5
V gene: TRBV3-1/TRBV3-2
CDR3 protein: CASSFGQGTQPQHF
CDR3 DNA: TGTGCCAGCAGCTTCGGACAGGGAACTCAGCCCCAGCATTTT

clone size: once
D gene: -
J gene: TRBJ1-2
V gene: TRBV11-2
CDR3 protein: CASSRQLGVYGYTF
CDR3 DNA: TGTGCCAGCAGCCGTCAGCTGGGCGTATATGGCTACACCTTC

clone size: -
D gene: TRBD1
J gene: TRBJ2-1
V gene: TRBV7-7
CDR3 protein: CASRPTGTGNEQFF
CDR3 DNA: TGTGCTAGCAGACCCACCGGGACAGGCAATGAGCAGTTCTTC

clone size: -
D gene: TRBD1
J gene: TRBJ1-5
V gene: TRBV7-8
CDR3 protein: CASSTRQGGNQPQHF
CDR3 DNA: TGTGCCAGCAGCACCCGACAGGGAGGGAATCAGCCCCAGCATTTT

clone size: -
D gene: TRBD1
J gene: TRBJ1-2
V gene: TRBV14
CDR3 protein: CASSQWDRINYGYTF
CDR3 DNA: TGTGCCAGCAGCCAATGGGACAGGATTAACTATGGCTACACCTTC

clone size: -
D gene: -
J gene: TRBJ1-3
V gene: TRBV7-7
CDR3 protein: CASSASDRFSGNTIYF
CDR3 DNA: TGTGCCAGCAGCGCAAGCGACAGGTTCTCTGGAAACACCATATATTTT

clone size: few
D gene: TRBD1
J gene: TRBJ2-7
V gene: TRBV11-3
CDR3 protein: CASSPLGTGGSYEQYF
CDR3 DNA: TGTGCCAGCAGTCCACTAGGGACAGGGGGGTCCTACGAGCAGTACTTC

clone size: -
D gene: -
J gene: TRBJ2-7
V gene: TRBV30
CDR3 protein: CAGTGTSYYEQYF
CDR3 DNA: TGTGCCGGGACCGGGACATCTTACTACGAGCAGTACTTC

clone size: -
D gene: -
J gene: TRBJ1-2
V gene: TRBV11-2
CDR3 protein: CASSLEGVGGYTF
CDR3 DNA: TGTGCCAGCAGCTTAGAGGGTGTTGGAGGCTACACCTTC

clone size: -
D gene: -
J gene: TRBJ1-2
V gene: TRBV7-8
CDR3 protein: CASSLSIATGENGYTF
CDR3 DNA: TGTGCCAGCAGCTTAAGTATCGCCACCGGGGAAAATGGCTACACCTTC

clone size: few
D gene: TRBD1
J gene: TRBJ1-2
V gene: TRBV4-1
CDR3 protein: CASSTATGTFGYGYTF
CDR3 DNA: TGCGCCAGCAGCACGGCGACAGGGACTTTCGGCTATGGCTACACCTTC

clone size: -
D gene: -
J gene: TRBJ1-6
V gene: TRBV7-7
CDR3 protein: CASSLDTTSPLHF
CDR3 DNA: TGTGCCAGCAGCTTAGATACAACTTCACCCCTCCACTTT

clone size: -
D gene: TRBD1
J gene: TRBJ2-2
V gene: TRBV5-1
CDR3 protein: CASSRQGSTGELFF
CDR3 DNA: TGCGCCAGCAGCCGACAGGGGAGCACCGGGGAGCTGTTTTTT

clone size: -
D gene: -
J gene: TRBJ2-3
V gene: TRBV19
CDR3 protein: CASSIGRQFTDTQYF
CDR3 DNA: TGTGCCAGTAGTATCGGGAGACAATTCACAGATACGCAGTATTTT

clone size: -
D gene: -
J gene: TRBJ2-2
V gene: TRBV5-1
CDR3 protein: CASSSDTPNTGELFF
CDR3 DNA: TGCGCCAGCAGCTCGGACACCCCGAACACCGGGGAGCTGTTTTTT

clone size: -
D gene: -
J gene: TRBJ2-1
V gene: TRBV7-6
CDR3 protein: CASSASRVYNEQFF
CDR3 DNA: TGTGCCAGCAGCGCCAGCAGGGTCTACAATGAGCAGTTCTTC